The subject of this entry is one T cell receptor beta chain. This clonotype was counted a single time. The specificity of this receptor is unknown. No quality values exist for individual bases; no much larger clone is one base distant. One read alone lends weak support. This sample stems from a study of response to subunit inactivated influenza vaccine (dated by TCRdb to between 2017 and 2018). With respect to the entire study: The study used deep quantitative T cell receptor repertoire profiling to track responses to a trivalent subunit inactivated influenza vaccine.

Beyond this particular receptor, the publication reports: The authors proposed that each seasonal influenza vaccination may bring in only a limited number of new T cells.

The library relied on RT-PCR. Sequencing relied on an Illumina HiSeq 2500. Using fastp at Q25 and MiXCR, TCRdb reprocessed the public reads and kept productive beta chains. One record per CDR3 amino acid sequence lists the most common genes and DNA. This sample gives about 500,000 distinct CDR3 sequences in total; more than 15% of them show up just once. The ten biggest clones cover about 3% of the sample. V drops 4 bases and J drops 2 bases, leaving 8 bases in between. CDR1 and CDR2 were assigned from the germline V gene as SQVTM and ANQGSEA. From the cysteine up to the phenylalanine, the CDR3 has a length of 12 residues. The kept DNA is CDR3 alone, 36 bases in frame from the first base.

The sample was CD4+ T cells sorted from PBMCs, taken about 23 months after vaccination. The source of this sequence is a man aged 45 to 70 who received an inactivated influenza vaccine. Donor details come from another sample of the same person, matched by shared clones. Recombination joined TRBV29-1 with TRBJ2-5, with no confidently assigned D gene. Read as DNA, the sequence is TGCAGCGTTGCAAGCGAGCAAGAGACCCAGTACTTC. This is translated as CSVASEQETQYF.